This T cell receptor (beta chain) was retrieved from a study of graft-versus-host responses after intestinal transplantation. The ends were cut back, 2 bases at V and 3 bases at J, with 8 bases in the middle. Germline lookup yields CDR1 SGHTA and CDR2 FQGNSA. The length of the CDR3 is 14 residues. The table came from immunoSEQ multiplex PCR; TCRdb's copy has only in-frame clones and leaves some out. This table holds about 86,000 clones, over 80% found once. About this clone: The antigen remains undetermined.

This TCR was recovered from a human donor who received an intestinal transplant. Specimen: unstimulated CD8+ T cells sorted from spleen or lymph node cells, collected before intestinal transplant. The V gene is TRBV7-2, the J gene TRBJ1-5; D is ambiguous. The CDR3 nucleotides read TGTGCCAGCAGCTTAACAGACTACAATCAGCCCCAGCATTTT. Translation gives CASSLTDYNQPQHF.